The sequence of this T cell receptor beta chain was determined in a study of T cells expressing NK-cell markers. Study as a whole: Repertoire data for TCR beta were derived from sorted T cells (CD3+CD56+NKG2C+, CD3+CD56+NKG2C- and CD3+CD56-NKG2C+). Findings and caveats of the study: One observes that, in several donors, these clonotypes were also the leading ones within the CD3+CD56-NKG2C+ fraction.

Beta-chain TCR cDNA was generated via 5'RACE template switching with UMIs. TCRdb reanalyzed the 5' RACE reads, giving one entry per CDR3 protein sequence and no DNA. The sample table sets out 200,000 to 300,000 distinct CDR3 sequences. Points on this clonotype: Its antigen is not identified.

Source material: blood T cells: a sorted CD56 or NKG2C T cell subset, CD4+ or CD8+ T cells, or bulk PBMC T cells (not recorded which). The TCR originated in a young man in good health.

CDR3 protein: CACSRWGETQYF. V gene TRBV7-6 combines with J gene TRBJ2-5. CDR1 is SGHVS, CDR2 FNYEAQ, per germline. CDR3 size: 12 residues.